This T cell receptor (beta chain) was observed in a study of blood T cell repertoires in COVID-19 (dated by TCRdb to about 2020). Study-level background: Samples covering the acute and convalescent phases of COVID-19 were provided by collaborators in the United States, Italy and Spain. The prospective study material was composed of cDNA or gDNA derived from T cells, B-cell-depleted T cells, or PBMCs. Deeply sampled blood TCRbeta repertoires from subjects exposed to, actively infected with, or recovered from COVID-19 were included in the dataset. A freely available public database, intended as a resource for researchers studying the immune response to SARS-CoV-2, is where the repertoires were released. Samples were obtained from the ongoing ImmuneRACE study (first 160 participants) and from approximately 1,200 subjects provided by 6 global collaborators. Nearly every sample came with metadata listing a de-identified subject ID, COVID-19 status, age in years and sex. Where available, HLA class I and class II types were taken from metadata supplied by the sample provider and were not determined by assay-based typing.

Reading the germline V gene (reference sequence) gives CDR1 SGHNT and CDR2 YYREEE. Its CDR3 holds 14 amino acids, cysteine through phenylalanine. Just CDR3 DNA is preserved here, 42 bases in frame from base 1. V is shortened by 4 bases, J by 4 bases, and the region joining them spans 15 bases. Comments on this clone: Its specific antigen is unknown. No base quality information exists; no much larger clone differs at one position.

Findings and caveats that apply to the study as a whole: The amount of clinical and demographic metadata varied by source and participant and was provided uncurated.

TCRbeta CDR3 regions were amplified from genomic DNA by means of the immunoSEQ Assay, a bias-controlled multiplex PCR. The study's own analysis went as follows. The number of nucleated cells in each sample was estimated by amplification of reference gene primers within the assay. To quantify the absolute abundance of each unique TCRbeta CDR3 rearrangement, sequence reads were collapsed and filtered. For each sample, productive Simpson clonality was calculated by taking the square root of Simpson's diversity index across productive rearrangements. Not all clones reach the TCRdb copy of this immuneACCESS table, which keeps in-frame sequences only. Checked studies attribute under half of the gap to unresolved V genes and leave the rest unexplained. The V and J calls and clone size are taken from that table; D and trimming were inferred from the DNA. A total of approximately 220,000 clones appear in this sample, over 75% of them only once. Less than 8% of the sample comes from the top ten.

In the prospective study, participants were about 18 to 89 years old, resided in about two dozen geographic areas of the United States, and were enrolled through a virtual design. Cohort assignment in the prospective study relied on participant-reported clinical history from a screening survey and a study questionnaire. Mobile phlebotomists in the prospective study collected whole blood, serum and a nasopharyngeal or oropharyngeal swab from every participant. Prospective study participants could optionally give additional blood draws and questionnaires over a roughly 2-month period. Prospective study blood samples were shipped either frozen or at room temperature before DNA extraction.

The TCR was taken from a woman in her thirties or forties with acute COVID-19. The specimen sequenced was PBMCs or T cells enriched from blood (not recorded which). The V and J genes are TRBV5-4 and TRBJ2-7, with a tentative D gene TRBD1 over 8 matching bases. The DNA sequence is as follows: TGTGCCAGCAGCGCCGGACAGGGAGGGTACGAGCAGTACTTC. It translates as CASSAGQGGYEQYF. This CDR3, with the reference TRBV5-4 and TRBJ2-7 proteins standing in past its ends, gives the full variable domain ETGVTQSPTHLIKTRGQQVTLRCSSQSGHNTVSWYQQALGQGPQFIFQYYREEENGRGNFPPRFSGLQFPNYSSELNVNALELDDSALYLCASSAGQGGYEQYFGPGTRLTVT.